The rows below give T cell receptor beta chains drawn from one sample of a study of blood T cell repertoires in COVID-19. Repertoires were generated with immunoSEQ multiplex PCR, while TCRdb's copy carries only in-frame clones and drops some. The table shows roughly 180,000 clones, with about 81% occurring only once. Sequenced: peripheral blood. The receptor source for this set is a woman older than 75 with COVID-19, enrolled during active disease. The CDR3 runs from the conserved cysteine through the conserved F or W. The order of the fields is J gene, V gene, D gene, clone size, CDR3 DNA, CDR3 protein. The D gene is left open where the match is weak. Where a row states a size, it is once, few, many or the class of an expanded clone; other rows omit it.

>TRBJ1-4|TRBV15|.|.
TGTGCCACCAGCAGAGATTGGAGGGAAAAACTGTTTTTT
CATSRDWREKLFF
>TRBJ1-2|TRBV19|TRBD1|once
TGTGCCAGTAGTAAGACAGGGGTCTATGGCTACACCTTC
CASSKTGVYGYTF
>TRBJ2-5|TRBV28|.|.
TGTGCCAGCGGGACCTCGGGACCCCGGGGGGAGACCCAGTACTTC
CASGTSGPRGETQYF
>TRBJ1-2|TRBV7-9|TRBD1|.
TGTGCCAGCAGCTCCTGGGCAGGGACAGGGGGCTCGGGGATAAGTGGCTACACCTTC
CASSSWAGTGGSGISGYTF
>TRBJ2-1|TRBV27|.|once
TGTGCCAGCAGTTCCACAGGGTTTCGCTCCTACAATGAGCAGTTCTTC
CASSSTGFRSYNEQFF
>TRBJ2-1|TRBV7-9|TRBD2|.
TGTGCCAGCACCCGGACTAGCGGCTACGGGGAGCAGTTCTTC
CASTRTSGYGEQFF
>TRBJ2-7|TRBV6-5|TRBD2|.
TGTGCCAGCAGTTACGGAGCGGGAGTTGGCTACGAGCAGTACTTC
CASSYGAGVGYEQYF
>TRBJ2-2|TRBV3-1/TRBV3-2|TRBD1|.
TGTGCCAGCAGCCCCGACAGGGGTTCCGGGGAGCTGTTTTTT
CASSPDRGSGELFF
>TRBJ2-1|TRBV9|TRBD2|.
TGTGCCAGCAGCGTAGGGACTAGCGTTTGGAATGAGCAGTTCTTC
CASSVGTSVWNEQFF
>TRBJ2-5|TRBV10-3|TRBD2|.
TGTGCCATCAGTGAGTCGTCGGGACTAGCGGGGGCTACCTACTTC
CAISESSGLAGATYF
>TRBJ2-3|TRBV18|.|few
TGTGCCAGCTCCCCAAGTGCGGGCTCAGATACGCAGTATTTT
CASSPSAGSDTQYF
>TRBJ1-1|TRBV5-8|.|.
TGTGCCAGCAGCTTGGTCAGGAACACTGAAGCTTTCTTT
CASSLVRNTEAFF
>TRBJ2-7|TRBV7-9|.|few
TGTGCCAGCAGCTTAATCCCAGACGAGCAGTACTTC
CASSLIPDEQYF
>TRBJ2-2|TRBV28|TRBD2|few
TGTGCCAGCATTCCTAGCGGAGGGTCCGGGGAGCTGTTTTTT
CASIPSGGSGELFF
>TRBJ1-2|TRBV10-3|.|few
TGTGCCATCAGTGAGGGTGGTCAGGATGGCGGCTACACCTTC
CAISEGGQDGGYTF
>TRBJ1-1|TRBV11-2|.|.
TGTGCCAGCAACCCGGGGCAGGGGCTCACTGAAGCTTTCTTT
CASNPGQGLTEAFF
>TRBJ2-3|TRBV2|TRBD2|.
TGTGCCAGCAGCCTCGGACTAGCGGGGGCAGCCGATACGCAGTATTTT
CASSLGLAGAADTQYF
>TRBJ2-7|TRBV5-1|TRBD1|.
TGCGCCAGCAGCTTGGGTTCGGGACAGGGGGTCTACGAGCAGTACTTC
CASSLGSGQGVYEQYF
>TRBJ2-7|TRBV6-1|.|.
TGTGCCAGCAGTGAAGCTGACAACTACGAGCAGTACTTC
CASSEADNYEQYF
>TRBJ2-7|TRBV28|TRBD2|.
TGTGCCAGCAGACCCTCGCTGGCGGGAGGGTTTAAGGTTTCCTTC
CASRPSLAGGFKVSF
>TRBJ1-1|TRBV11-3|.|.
TGTGCCAGCAGCTCAGCGAAGCAGGGGAACACTGAAGCTTTCTTT
CASSSAKQGNTEAFF